What follows are 31 T cell receptor beta chains derived from one specimen sequenced in a study of blood T cell repertoires in COVID-19. Here immunoSEQ multiplex PCR was the method, and the copy in TCRdb shows in-frame clones only, minus some. The sample includes under 450,000 clones, more than 75% of them seen just once. Sequenced input: PBMCs or T cells enriched from blood (not recorded which). The origin of the receptors is a woman in her thirties who had recovered from COVID-19.

The CDR3 DNA reads TGTGCCAGCAGTCCAGGGACAGGGAACGCGAACACTGAAGCTTTCTTT. The encoded protein is CASSPGTGNANTEAFF. This chain joins TRBV27 and TRBJ1-1; 9 positions match TRBD1. V was clipped by 5 bases and J by 1 base; unmatched bases: 8. Germline V lookup: CDR1 MNHEY, CDR2 SMNVEV (reference sequence). The CDR3 runs to 16 residues.

The chain recombines TRBV10-3 with TRBJ1-2; D is possibly TRBD1 (6 bases). The V gene lost 6 bases and the J gene lost 4 bases, with 18 bases spanning the gap. CDR1 ENHRY and CDR2 SYGVKD come from the germline V gene. This CDR3 is 15 amino acids long. CDR3 protein: CAISEGSRQAYGYTF. As DNA, the CDR3 is TGTGCCATCAGCGAAGGGTCGAGACAGGCCTATGGCTACACCTTC.

This chain uses TRBV15 with TRBJ2-3; tentative D call: TRBD2 (5 bases). The CDR3 sequence is 15 residues long. The germline V gene has CDR1 LNHNV and CDR2 YYDKDF (reference sequence). The V end was cut by 2 bases, the J end by 4 bases, with 13 bases between. CDR3 coding DNA: TGTGCCACCAGCAGAATCCTTAGCGACGCAGATACGCAGTATTTT. Encoded protein: CATSRILSDADTQYF.

The chain uses TRBV5-4 and TRBJ2-1; a possible D gene is TRBD1 (5 bases). Trimming removed 5 bases at V and 5 bases at J, with 14 bases between. The CDR3 loop spans 14 amino acids. Germline lookup yields CDR1 SGHNT and CDR2 YYREEE (reference sequence). CDR3 amino acids: CASSPDWGDNEQFF. DNA of the CDR3: TGTGCCAGCAGTCCGGATTGGGGCGACAATGAGCAGTTCTTC.

The chain recombines TRBV6-4 with TRBJ2-2; a possible D gene is TRBD1 (5 bases). CDR3 length equals 13 residues. Trimming removed 2 bases at V and 6 bases at J, with 7 bases between. Germline lookup yields CDR1 MRHNA and CDR2 SNTAGT. CDR3 coding DNA: TGTGCCAGCAGTGACGGGGCAGCCGGGGAGCTGTTTTTT. Translation gives CASSDGAAGELFF.

With respect to this clone: One junction end disagrees with the germline gene, perhaps due to a read error. This rearrangement joins TRBV7-7 to TRBJ2-5; weak D call: TRBD1 (5 bases). This CDR3 comprises 14 residues. Looked up from germline, CDR1 is SSHAT and CDR2 is FNYEAQ (reference sequence). The CDR3 DNA sequence: TGTGCTAGCAGCTCTACAGGAATACAAGAGACCCAGTACTTC. Translation: CASSSTGIQETQYF.

The V call is TRBV6-6, the J call TRBJ1-4; 7 bases map to TRBD1. V lost 5 bases and J lost 8; bases outside the gene matches: 8. Germline values: CDR1 MNHNY, CDR2 SVGAGI (reference sequence). This CDR3 contains 14 residues. The CDR3 bases are TGTGCCAGCAGTACCGGCAGGGGGACGGAAAAACTGTTTTTT. This sequence encodes CASSTGRGTEKLFF.

The CDR3 DNA sequence: TGTGCCAGCAGTTCAGGGACTAGCGGGGCATACATTCAGTACTTC. Amino acids: CASSSGTSGAYIQYF. The rearrangement joins TRBV6-5 to TRBJ2-4; 13 nucleotides align to TRBD2. Germline CDR1 and CDR2: MNHEY and SVGAGI. The ends lost 4 bases at V and 8 bases at J; junction bases unmatched: 5. The CDR3 has 15 residues.

This clone has only one observation. This chain uses TRBV19 with TRBJ1-1; D remains unclear. Germline loops: CDR1 LNHDA, CDR2 SQIVND (reference sequence). V lost 10 bases to trimming and J lost 4 bases, with 25 bases between them. The CDR3 contains 16 residues. The CDR3 nucleotides are TGTGCCAACCATGGCCGAACCCAAATTGTGGTCACTGAAGCTTTCTTT. It codes for CANHGRTQIVVTEAFF. Looking up the rest from reference TRBV19 and TRBJ1-1 gives the full variable domain: DGGITQSPKYLFRKEGQNVTLSCEQNLNHDAMYWYRQDPGQGLRLIYYSQIVNDFQKGDIAEGYSVSREKKESFPLTVTSAQKNPTAFYLCANHGRTQIVVTEAFFGQGTRLTVV.

The chain links TRBV27 to TRBJ1-1; possibly TRBD1 for D (5 bases). The CDR3 totals 16 residues. Trimming took off 7 bases at V and 5 bases at J, with 23 bases between the two ends. In germline, CDR1 is MNHEY, CDR2 SMNVEV (reference sequence). The CDR3 sequence: CASTPLKGRVGTEAFF. CDR3 bases: TGTGCCAGCACCCCTCTTAAGGGCAGGGTGGGTACTGAAGCTTTCTTT.

The chain uses TRBV9 and TRBJ2-3, with D tentatively TRBD2 (6 bases). The CDR3 is 15 amino acids. Trimming took off 0 bases at V and 7 bases at J, with 15 bases between the two ends. Germline values: CDR1 SGDLS, CDR2 YYNGEE. The chain's CDR3 is CASSVGSGGLNTQYF. The CDR3 nucleotides read TGTGCCAGCAGCGTAGGGTCTGGGGGGTTAAATACGCAGTATTTT.

This chain links TRBV19 with TRBJ2-4; 7 bases align to TRBD1. This CDR3 has 16 residues. In germline, CDR1 is LNHDA, CDR2 SQIVND (reference sequence). V was clipped by 5 bases and J by 9 bases; unmatched bases: 16. Here the CDR3 reads CASSETGTQGVGIQYF. The CDR3 coding sequence is TGTGCCAGTAGTGAAACCGGGACCCAGGGGGTGGGCATTCAGTACTTC.

V gene TRBV15 combines with J gene TRBJ1-6; TRBD1 is a possible D gene (5 bases). V gave up 6 bases and J gave up 7 bases, with 10 bases separating them. This CDR3 comprises 13 residues. Per germline, CDR1 LNHNV and CDR2 YYDKDF (reference sequence). The chain's CDR3 is CATRGHENSPLHF. CDR3 DNA sequence: TGTGCCACCAGAGGACACGAGAATTCACCCCTCCACTTT.

Only a few counts were recorded for this clone. The rearrangement links TRBV6-5 to TRBJ1-1, with TRBD1 matching 8 bases. The length of the CDR3 is 14 residues. CDR1 is MNHEY and CDR2 is SVGAGI in the germline V gene. Trimming took 7 bases from V and 4 from J; bases not matched to a gene: 8. CDR3 in amino acids: CASTPQTGGTEAFF. DNA for the CDR3: TGTGCCAGCACCCCGCAAACAGGGGGCACTGAAGCTTTCTTT.

This rearrangement joins TRBV6-5 to TRBJ1-1, with unresolved D. The CDR3 has 15 amino acids. Trimming cost V 5 bases and J 6 bases, with 19 bases left between them. Per the germline V gene, CDR1 is MNHEY and CDR2 is SVGAGI. The CDR3 nucleotides are TGTGCCAGCAGTCCCTCGGGCGAGGGAGTCCCTGAAGCTTTCTTT. This gives the protein CASSPSGEGVPEAFF.

The rearrangement links TRBV5-1 to TRBJ1-2, with TRBD1 matching 7 bases. CDR3 length: 13 residues. Germline CDR1 and CDR2: SGHRS and YFSETQ. Trimming cost V 6 bases and J 6 bases; bases outside gene matches: 8. The chain's CDR3 is CASKRQGNHGYTF. In nucleotides, the CDR3 is TGCGCCAGCAAAAGACAGGGAAACCATGGCTACACCTTC.

This sequence joins TRBV6-1 and TRBJ2-7; a weak D match, TRBD1 (5 bases). This CDR3 has 13 residues. Germline loops: CDR1 MNHNS, CDR2 SASEGT. V lost 2 bases, J lost 0 bases, and 5 bases lay in between. This CDR3 is CASSEQGSYEQYF. DNA of the CDR3: TGTGCCAGCAGTGAACAGGGCTCCTACGAGCAGTACTTC.

V usage is TRBV10-2 and J usage is TRBJ1-5, with a possible D match to TRBD1 (5 bases). Trimming stripped 2 bases from V and 6 bases from J, with 11 bases between. Germline V gene sequence: CDR1 WSHSY, CDR2 SAAADI. This CDR3 comprises 14 residues. CDR3: CASSEVGGPQPQHF. As DNA, the CDR3 is TGCGCCAGCAGTGAGGTGGGGGGTCCTCAGCCCCAGCATTTT.

The chain employs TRBV7-9 and TRBJ1-2; D possibly corresponds to TRBD1 (6 bases). CDR3 length: 15 residues. Germline values: CDR1 SEHNR, CDR2 FQNEAQ (reference sequence). Trimming cost V 5 bases and J 10 bases, with 23 bases left between them. CDR3 bases: TGTGCCAGCAGCGAATCCCTTGGCAGGGGCCCCGACTACACCTTC. Amino acids: CASSESLGRGPDYTF.

The V and J genes are TRBV12-3 or TRBV12-4 and TRBJ2-1, with no clear D. V gave up 5 bases and J gave up 9 bases, with 11 bases separating them. The CDR3 is 12 amino acids. This CDR3 is CASSQTVGEQFF. The CDR3 DNA is TGTGCCAGCAGTCAAACGGTCGGTGAGCAGTTCTTC.

This chain uses TRBV5-1 with TRBJ2-3, with D perhaps matching TRBD1 (6 bases). Germline V lookup: CDR1 SGHRS, CDR2 YFSETQ. The CDR3 runs to 17 residues. Trimming left V 0 bases short and J 2 bases short, with 16 bases between. In DNA, the CDR3 is TGCGCCAGCAGCTTGGCCGGCGCAGGGGTCTACACAGATACGCAGTATTTT. This translates into CASSLAGAGVYTDTQYF. The complete variable domain, with remaining parts taken from reference TRBV5-1 and TRBJ2-3, reads KAGVTQTPRYLIKTRGQQVTLSCSPISGHRSVSWYQQTPGQGLQFLFEYFSETQRNKGNFPGRFSGRQFSNSRSEMNVSTLELGDSALYLCASSLAGAGVYTDTQYFGPGTRLTVL.

CDR3 nucleotide sequence: TGTGCCAGCAGCCTAGGGCCAAACTACGAGCAGTACTTC. Translation: CASSLGPNYEQYF. The chain is built from TRBV7-6 and TRBJ2-7; D call uncertain. Trimming stripped 5 bases from V and 3 bases from J, with 11 bases between. Germline assignment: CDR1 SGHVS and CDR2 FNYEAQ. The CDR3 extends over 13 amino acids.

This rearrangement joins TRBV7-9 to TRBJ2-1, with 15 bases identical to TRBD2. The CDR3 is 17 amino acids. V was clipped by 5 bases and J by 6 bases; unmatched bases: 8. CDR1 is SEHNR and CDR2 is FQNEAQ in the germline V gene (reference sequence). The CDR3 nucleotides read TGTGCCAGCAGCCCCGGGACTAGCGGGAGGCGAGGCAATGAGCAGTTCTTC. Encoded protein: CASSPGTSGRRGNEQFF. Filled out from reference TRBV7-9 and TRBJ2-1, the complete variable domain reads DTGVSQNPRHKITKRGQNVTFRCDPISEHNRLYWYRQTLGQGPEFLTYFQNEAQLEKSRLLSDRFSAERPKGSFSTLEIQRTEQGDSAMYLCASSPGTSGRRGNEQFFGPGTRLTVL.

The CDR3 here is CASSWASGGIYEQYF. The CDR3 DNA reads TGTGCCAGCAGCTGGGCTAGCGGGGGAATCTACGAGCAGTACTTC. This sequence joins TRBV7-3 and TRBJ2-7, with 10 bases matching TRBD2. The J segment lost 3 bases and the V segment lost 4 bases, leaving 6 bases of the junction unmatched. The CDR3 is made up of 15 amino acids. CDR1 is SGHTA and CDR2 is FQGTGA in the germline V gene.

This chain links TRBV19 with TRBJ2-2; a weak D match, TRBD1 (6 bases). V lost 6 bases, J lost 3 bases, and 17 bases lay in between. Germline assignment: CDR1 LNHDA and CDR2 SQIVND (reference sequence). The CDR3 covers 16 residues. The CDR3 nucleotides are TGTGCCAGTAGCCCAACAGGGCTCGGGGACACCGGGGAGCTGTTTTTT. This gives the protein CASSPTGLGDTGELFF.

The chain has TRBV7-9 and TRBJ2-2, with D possibly being TRBD2 (5 bases). This CDR3 comprises 14 residues. V lost 6 bases and J 4 bases, leaving 12 bases between the germline ends. Germline CDR1 is SEHNR and CDR2 is FQNEAQ (reference sequence). The CDR3 coding sequence is TGTGCCAGCAGAAGAAGGGAGTCCACCGGGGAGCTGTTTTTT. It is translated as CASRRRESTGELFF.

The V call is TRBV7-2, the J call TRBJ2-5, with TRBD2 matching 15 bases. The V gene end was trimmed by 5 bases and the J gene end by 4 bases; junction bases not matched to a gene: 5. This CDR3 is 16 amino acids long. Germline CDR1 is SGHTA and CDR2 is FQGNSA. The CDR3 loop reads CASSAGTSGGLETQYF. Written as DNA, the CDR3 is TGTGCCAGCAGCGCGGGGACTAGCGGGGGGTTAGAGACCCAGTACTTC.

V gene TRBV5-4 combines with J gene TRBJ2-2, with 14 bases lining up with TRBD2. V dropped 4 bases and J dropped 2; count of bases not matched to a gene: 4. Germline V gene sequence: CDR1 SGHNT, CDR2 YYREEE (reference sequence). This CDR3 region has 17 residues. DNA of the CDR3: TGTGCCAGCAGCCCGGGACTAGCGGGGGAAAACACCGGGGAGCTGTTTTTT. It translates to CASSPGLAGENTGELFF. Looking up the rest from reference TRBV5-4 and TRBJ2-2 gives the full variable domain: ETGVTQSPTHLIKTRGQQVTLRCSSQSGHNTVSWYQQALGQGPQFIFQYYREEENGRGNFPPRFSGLQFPNYSSELNVNALELDDSALYLCASSPGLAGENTGELFFGEGSRLTVL.

The V call is TRBV28, the J call TRBJ2-7, with 8 bases lining up with TRBD2. The CDR3 is 16 amino acids. Trimming cost V 4 bases and J 2 bases; bases outside gene matches: 10. CDR1 and CDR2 from the germline V gene are MDHEN and SYDVKM. CDR3 in amino acids: CASSYAGRDLTYEQYF. In DNA, the CDR3 is TGTGCCAGCAGTTATGCCGGGAGGGACCTCACCTACGAGCAGTACTTC.

The chain employs TRBV19 and TRBJ1-1; 8 bases fit TRBD1. The germline V gene encodes CDR1 LNHDA and CDR2 SQIVND (reference sequence). This CDR3 is built from 14 residues. V lost 5 bases, J lost 5 bases, and 7 bases stayed unmatched. The chain's CDR3 is CASSFDRGGTEAFF. The CDR3 bases are TGTGCCAGTAGTTTCGACAGGGGCGGAACTGAAGCTTTCTTT.

J is TRBJ2-1 and V is TRBV13, with 15 bases fitting TRBD2. The CDR3 loop spans 16 amino acids. Losses at the gene ends were 5 bases for V and 7 bases for J; bases not matched to a gene: 6. CDR1 is PRHDT and CDR2 is FYEKMQ in the germline V gene (reference sequence). CDR3 sequence: CASSPEGLAGGNEQFF. CDR3 nucleotides: TGTGCCAGCAGCCCGGAGGGACTAGCGGGAGGTAATGAGCAGTTCTTC.